The sequence of this TCR beta chain was determined in a study of beta chain features in type 1 diabetes. Sequenced material consisted of expressed TCRB transcripts (all of the isolated RNA was reverse transcribed). Clones were read by immunoSEQ multiplex PCR, and TCRdb kept only the in-frame ones, dropping some. The sample includes 860,000 or so clones, 15% to 20% seen only once; the top ten take 0.023%. This clone has just a few counts. The ends were cut back, 6 bases at V and 8 bases at J, with 13 bases in the middle. The germline V gene encodes CDR1 MDHEN and CDR2 SYDVKM. The CDR3 has 12 residues. The receptor was isolated from a woman younger than 30 in good health. This chain joins TRBV28 and TRBJ1-2; D remains unclear. The specimen sequenced was naive CD4+ T cells from blood. DNA of the CDR3: TGTGCCAGCAGCCAACCGGGAATGGGCTACACCTTC. Residues: CASSQPGMGYTF.